This T cell receptor (beta chain) was retrieved from a study of T cell repertoires in cytomegalovirus infection. Looking at the study overall: CMV epitopes in the study were HLA-C-restricted (recently identified) and HLA-B-restricted (well studied). Carrying CMV and the relevant HLA type showed in public TCR beta signatures.

This clonotype was counted between two and nine times. Its specificity is not known. Findings and caveats of the study: HLA-C-restricted CMV-specific TCR beta clonotypes were dominant in the ex vivo response. People with CMV and the relevant HLA were identified by cumulative public TCR beta family frequency.

TCRdb analysed the reads with MiXCR anew, one entry per CDR3 protein. Of approximately 910,000 distinct CDR3 sequences in the sample, around 32% are singletons; the top ten hold around an eighth. The TCR was taken from a human donor in good health (CMV status not recorded). Some clones in this sample may be carry-over from other donors' samples. The source material was cultured CD8+ T cells from PBMCs, sampled from culture after CMV antigen stimulation.

The CDR3 reads CASSGAGGNQPQHF. In DNA form, the CDR3 reads TGTGCCAGCAGTGGCGCAGGGGGCAATCAGCCCCAGCATTTT. The chain couples TRBV2 to TRBJ1-5, with D perhaps matching TRBD1 (6 bases). This CDR3 spans 14 amino acids. Trimming left V 4 bases short and J 2 bases short, with 9 bases between. Germline V gene sequence: CDR1 SNHLY, CDR2 FYNNEI.